Each of the 15 T cell receptor beta chains below was sequenced from the same sample in a study of T-cell reconstitution after alpha-beta-depleted transplantation in children. Unique molecular identifiers were incorporated during preparation of the TCRbeta library. MiXCR, applied by TCRdb to the PCR reads, yields one record per CDR3 protein. In the table there are 300,000 to 400,000 distinct CDR3 sequences, 13% of which are singletons. Source: PBMCs, taken from the stem cell graft. Receptors originate from a human donor who donated a stem cell graft to a child with Fanconi anemia.

The sample holds a few counts of this clonotype. The rearrangement joins TRBV4-2 to TRBJ1-5; D call uncertain. V shed 0 bases and J shed 4 bases, with 4 bases lying between them. Germline CDR1 and CDR2: LGHNA and YNFKEQ. The CDR3 contains 13 residues. The CDR3 nucleotides read TGTGCCAGCAGCCAAGATGCAAATCAGCCCCAGCATTTT. Translating it yields CASSQDANQPQHF.

In this sample, this clonotype turned up a few times. The rearrangement joins TRBV27 to TRBJ1-5; weak D call: TRBD1 (6 bases). Trimming shortened V by 1 base and J by 3 bases, and 10 bases separated the two germline ends. The germline V gene has CDR1 MNHEY and CDR2 SMNVEV (reference sequence). CDR3 length: 15 residues. The CDR3 spells CASSLYRENNQPQHF. For the CDR3, the DNA is TGTGCCAGCAGTTTATACAGGGAAAACAATCAGCCCCAGCATTTT.

In its sample, this clonotype was seen many times. The chain combines TRBV4-1 with TRBJ2-1, with 11 bases aligning to TRBD2. Germline lookup yields CDR1 MGHRA and CDR2 YSYEKL. Trimming took 0 bases from V and 0 from J; bases not matched to a gene: 13. The CDR3 spans 21 residues. CDR3 bases: TGCGCCAGCAGCCAAGATTTCCCTAGCGGGGGGTCGGAGCGCTCCTACAATGAGCAGTTCTTC. Its translation is CASSQDFPSGGSERSYNEQFF.

This clonotype was counted only a few times. The chain couples TRBV3-1 to TRBJ1-1, with no clear D. Germline V gene lookup returns CDR1 LGHDT and CDR2 YNNKEL (reference sequence). V lost 3 bases and J 6 bases, leaving 11 bases between the germline ends. This CDR3 spans 13 amino acids. CDR3: CASSQRAVSEAFF. In DNA form, the CDR3 reads TGTGCCAGCAGCCAGAGGGCGGTCTCTGAAGCTTTCTTT.

This clonotype was seen many times. The chain carries TRBV6-5 and TRBJ2-7; D not certain. This CDR3 is 12 amino acids long. Germline V gene data show CDR1 as MNHEY and CDR2 as SVGAGI. Trimming removed 6 bases at V and 6 bases at J, with 12 bases between. CDR3 amino acids: CASSKTVGEQYF. CDR3 DNA sequence: TGTGCCAGCAGCAAGACGGTCGGCGAGCAGTACTTC.

In this sample, this clonotype turned up many times. V gene TRBV25-1 combines with J gene TRBJ1-2; tentative D call: TRBD1 (5 bases). V was clipped by 2 bases and J by 8 bases, with 15 bases between them. CDR3 size: 14 residues. Germline CDR1 is MGHDK and CDR2 is SYGVNS. The CDR3: CASSEPGLEEGYTF. CDR3 coding DNA: TGTGCCAGCAGTGAACCAGGGCTAGAAGAGGGCTACACCTTC.

The chain employs TRBV4-2 and TRBJ1-2, with D possibly being TRBD1 (6 bases). Germline V CDR1 and CDR2: LGHNA, YNFKEQ. Trimming removed 0 bases from V and 4 bases from J, with 15 bases in between. CDR3 length: 16 amino acids. The CDR3 loop is CASSQDSGALVYGYTF. DNA of the CDR3: TGTGCCAGCAGCCAAGATTCGGGGGCCCTGGTCTATGGCTACACCTTC.

This clonotype was detected many times. V is TRBV10-3 and J is TRBJ1-1; 7 bases are shared with TRBD1. Trimming cost V 4 bases and J 0 bases; bases outside gene matches: 5. The CDR3 is made up of 15 amino acids. The V gene's germline CDR1 is ENHRY and CDR2 SYGVKD. CDR3 loop: CAISGAGGMNTEAFF. In nucleotides, the CDR3 is TGTGCCATCAGTGGGGCAGGGGGAATGAACACTGAAGCTTTCTTT.

Ten or more counts support this clonotype. The gene calls are TRBV12-3 or TRBV12-4 and TRBJ2-3, with 8 bases aligning to TRBD2. The CDR3 has 12 residues. Trimming took 4 bases from V and 14 from J; bases not matched to a gene: 8. The chain's CDR3 is CASSSTSRGGYF. The DNA for the CDR3 is TGTGCCAGCAGTTCTACTAGTCGGGGGGGGTATTTT.

This clonotype was detected only a few times. This rearrangement joins TRBV6-2 or TRBV6-3 to TRBJ1-2; D remains ambiguous. The length of the CDR3 is 12 residues. Germline V gene lookup returns CDR1 MNHEY and CDR2 SVGEGT. Trimming stripped 6 bases from V and 0 bases from J, with 5 bases between. Here the CDR3 reads CASSRANYGYTF. The CDR3 DNA is TGTGCCAGCAGCCGAGCTAACTATGGCTACACCTTC.

This clonotype showed up many times. The CDR3 DNA reads TGTGCCAGCAGCTTACAGGGGGGAAGTCAGCCCCAGCATTTT. As protein: CASSLQGGSQPQHF. V gene TRBV5-6 combines with J gene TRBJ1-5, with 8 bases matching TRBD1. This CDR3 is 14 amino acids long. Per the germline V gene, CDR1 is SGHDT and CDR2 is YYEEEE. The junction had 4 bases not matched to a gene; V was cut back by 2 bases and J by 6 bases. The entire variable domain, with the rest obtained from reference TRBV5-6 and TRBJ1-5, is as follows: DAGVTQSPTHLIKTRGQQVTLRCSPKSGHDTVSWYQQALGQGPQFIFQYYEEEERQRGNFPDRFSGHQFPNYSSELNVNALLLGDSALYLCASSLQGGSQPQHFGDGTRLSIL.

This clonotype was seen more than once but under ten times. The chain links TRBV5-1 to TRBJ2-1; TRBD1 agrees at 10 bases. After removal of 6 bases from V and 11 bases from J, the junction contained 14 bases not matched to a gene. This CDR3 region has 15 residues. Per germline, CDR1 SGHRS and CDR2 YFSETQ. CDR3 protein: CASNSGTGVRGKQFF. The CDR3 region has the DNA TGCGCCAGCAATTCCGGGACAGGGGTCCGGGGAAAGCAGTTCTTC. The variable domain in full, completed from reference TRBV5-1 and TRBJ2-1, reads KAGVTQTPRYLIKTRGQQVTLSCSPISGHRSVSWYQQTPGQGLQFLFEYFSETQRNKGNFPGRFSGRQFSNSRSEMNVSTLELGDSALYLCASNSGTGVRGKQFFGPGTRLTVL.

The rearrangement uses TRBV5-1 and TRBJ1-1; 7 nucleotides line up with TRBD1. Germline V lookup: CDR1 SGHRS, CDR2 YFSETQ. The junction had 13 bases not matched to a gene; V was cut back by 4 bases and J by 13 bases. The CDR3 is made up of 13 amino acids. CDR3 nucleotides: TGCGCCAGCAGCCCCTTGACAGGGCCGGGGGATTTCTTT. Amino acids: CASSPLTGPGDFF.

The chain employs TRBV11-2 and TRBJ2-3; TRBD2 aligns across 7 bases. The CDR3 extends over 15 amino acids. Germline V gives CDR1 SGHAT, CDR2 FQNNGV. Trimming at V came to 5 bases and at J to 3 bases, leaving 8 bases not matched to a gene. CDR3 sequence: CASSTRGGSTDTQYF. The CDR3 DNA reads as TGTGCCAGCAGCACCCGCGGGGGATCGACAGATACGCAGTATTTT.

This clonotype was counted a few times. The chain recombines TRBV12-3 or TRBV12-4 with TRBJ1-3; D uncertain. The CDR3 covers 13 residues. V shed 3 bases and J shed 2 bases, with 5 bases lying between them. Written as DNA, the CDR3 is TGTGCCAGCAGTTTCCCCGCTGGAAACACCATATATTTT. This gives the protein CASSFPAGNTIYF.